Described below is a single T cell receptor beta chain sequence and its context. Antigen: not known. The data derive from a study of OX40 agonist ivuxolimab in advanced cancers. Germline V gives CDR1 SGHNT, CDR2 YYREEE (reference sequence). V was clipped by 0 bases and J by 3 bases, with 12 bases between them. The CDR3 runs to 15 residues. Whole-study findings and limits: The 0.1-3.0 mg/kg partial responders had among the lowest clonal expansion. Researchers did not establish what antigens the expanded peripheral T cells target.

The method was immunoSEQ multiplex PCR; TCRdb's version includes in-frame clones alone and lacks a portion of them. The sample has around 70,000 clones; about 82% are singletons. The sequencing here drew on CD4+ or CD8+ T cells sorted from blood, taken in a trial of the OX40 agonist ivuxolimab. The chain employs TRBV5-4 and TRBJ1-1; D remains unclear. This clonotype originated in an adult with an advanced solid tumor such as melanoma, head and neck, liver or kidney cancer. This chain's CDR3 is CASSLAEKMDTEAFF. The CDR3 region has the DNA TGTGCCAGCAGCTTGGCCGAGAAGATGGACACTGAAGCTTTCTTT. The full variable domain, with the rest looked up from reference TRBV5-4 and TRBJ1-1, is ETGVTQSPTHLIKTRGQQVTLRCSSQSGHNTVSWYQQALGQGPQFIFQYYREEENGRGNFPPRFSGLQFPNYSSELNVNALELDDSALYLCASSLAEKMDTEAFFGQGTRLTVV.